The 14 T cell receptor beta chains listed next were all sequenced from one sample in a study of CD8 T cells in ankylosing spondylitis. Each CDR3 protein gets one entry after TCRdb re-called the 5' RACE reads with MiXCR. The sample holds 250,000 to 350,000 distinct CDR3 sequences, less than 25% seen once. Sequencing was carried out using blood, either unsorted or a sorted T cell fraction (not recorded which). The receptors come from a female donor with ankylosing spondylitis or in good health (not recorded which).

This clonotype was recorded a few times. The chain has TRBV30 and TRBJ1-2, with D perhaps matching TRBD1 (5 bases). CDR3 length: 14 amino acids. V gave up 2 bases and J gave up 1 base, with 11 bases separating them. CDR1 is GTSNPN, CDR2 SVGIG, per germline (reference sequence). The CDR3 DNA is TGTGCCTGGAGTCAGGGACCAAATAACTATGGCTACACCTTC. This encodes CAWSQGPNNYGYTF.

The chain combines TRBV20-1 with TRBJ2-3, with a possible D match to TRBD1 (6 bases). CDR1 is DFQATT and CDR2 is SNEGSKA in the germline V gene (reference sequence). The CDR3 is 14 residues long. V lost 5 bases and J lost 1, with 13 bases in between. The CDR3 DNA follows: TGCAGTGCTTTACAGGGTCGCGGCACAGATACGCAGTATTTT. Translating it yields CSALQGRGTDTQYF.

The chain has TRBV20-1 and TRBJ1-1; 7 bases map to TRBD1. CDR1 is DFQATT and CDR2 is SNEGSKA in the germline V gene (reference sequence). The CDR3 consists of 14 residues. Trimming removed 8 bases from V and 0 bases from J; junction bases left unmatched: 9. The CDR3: CSPTGTALNTEAFF. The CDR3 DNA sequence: TGCAGTCCCACTGGGACAGCCCTGAACACTGAAGCTTTCTTT.

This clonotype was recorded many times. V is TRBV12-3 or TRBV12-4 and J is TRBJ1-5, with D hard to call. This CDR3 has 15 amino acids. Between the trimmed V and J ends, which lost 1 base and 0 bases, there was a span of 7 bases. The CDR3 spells CASSLGGYSNQPQHF. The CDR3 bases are TGTGCCAGCAGTTTAGGCGGTTATAGCAATCAGCCCCAGCATTTT.

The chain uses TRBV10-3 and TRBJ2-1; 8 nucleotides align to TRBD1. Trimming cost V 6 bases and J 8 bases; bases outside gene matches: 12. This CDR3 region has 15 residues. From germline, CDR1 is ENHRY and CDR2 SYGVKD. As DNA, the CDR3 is TGTGCCATCAGAAACCGGGACAGGTACGGTCATGAGCAGTTCTTC. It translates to CAIRNRDRYGHEQFF.

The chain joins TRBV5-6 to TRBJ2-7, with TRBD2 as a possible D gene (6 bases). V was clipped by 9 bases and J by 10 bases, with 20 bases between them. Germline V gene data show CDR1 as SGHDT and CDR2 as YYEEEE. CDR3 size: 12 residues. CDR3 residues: CAMSPGGLNQYF. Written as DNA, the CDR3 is TGTGCCATGAGCCCCGGAGGGCTCAACCAGTACTTC.

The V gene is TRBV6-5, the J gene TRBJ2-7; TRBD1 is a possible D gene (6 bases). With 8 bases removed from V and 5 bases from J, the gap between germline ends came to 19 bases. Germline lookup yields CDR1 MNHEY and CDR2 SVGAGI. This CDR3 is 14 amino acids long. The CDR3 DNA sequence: TGTGCCAGCGGTTGGGGGCGGGCTCGGAACGAGCAGTACTTC. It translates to CASGWGRARNEQYF.

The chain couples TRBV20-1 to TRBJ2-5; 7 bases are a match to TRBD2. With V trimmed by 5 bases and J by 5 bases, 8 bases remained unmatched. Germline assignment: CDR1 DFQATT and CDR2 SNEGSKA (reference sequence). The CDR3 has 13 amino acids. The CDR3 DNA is TGCAGTGCTCAACGGGACTACTGGGAGACCCAGTACTTC. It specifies CSAQRDYWETQYF.

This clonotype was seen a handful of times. CDR3 bases: TGTGCCAGCAGCTTAGGGACAGTTACCGGGGAGCTGTTTTTT. The encoded protein is CASSLGTVTGELFF. The V gene is TRBV7-2, the J gene TRBJ2-2; D is perhaps TRBD1 (6 bases). In germline, CDR1 is SGHTA, CDR2 FQGNSA. CDR3 length: 14 residues. With 1 base removed from V and 5 bases from J, the gap between germline ends came to 8 bases.

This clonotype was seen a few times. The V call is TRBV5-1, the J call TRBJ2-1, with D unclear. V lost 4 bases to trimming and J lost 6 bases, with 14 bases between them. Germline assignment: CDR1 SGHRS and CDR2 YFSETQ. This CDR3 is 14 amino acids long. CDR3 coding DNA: TGCGCCAGCAGCCCCCCCCCCCGCTTCAATGAGCAGTTCTTC. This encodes CASSPPPRFNEQFF.

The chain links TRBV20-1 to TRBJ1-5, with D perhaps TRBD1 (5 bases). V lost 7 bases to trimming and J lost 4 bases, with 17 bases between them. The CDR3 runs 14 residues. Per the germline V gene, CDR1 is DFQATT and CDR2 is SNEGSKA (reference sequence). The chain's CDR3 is CSVSVGAENQPQHF. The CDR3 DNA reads TGCAGTGTTTCCGTAGGGGCTGAGAATCAGCCCCAGCATTTT.

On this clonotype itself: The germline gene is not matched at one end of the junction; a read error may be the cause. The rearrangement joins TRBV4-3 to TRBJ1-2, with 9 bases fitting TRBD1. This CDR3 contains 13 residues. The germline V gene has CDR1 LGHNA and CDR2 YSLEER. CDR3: CASSQDRGDGYTF. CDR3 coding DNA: TGCGCCAGCAGTCAAGACAGGGGGGATGGCTACACCTTC.

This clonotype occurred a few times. CDR3 coding DNA: TGTGCCAGCAGCTTCGCCGCGGGAGAGCAGTACTTC. It encodes CASSFAAGEQYF. The V gene is TRBV13, the J gene TRBJ2-7; possibly TRBD2 for D (6 bases). This CDR3 has 12 amino acids. V was shortened by 3 bases and J by 7 bases, with 10 bases between the two germline ends. Germline CDR1 PRHDT, CDR2 FYEKMQ (reference sequence). The full variable domain, rest sourced from reference TRBV13 and TRBJ2-7, is AAGVIQSPRHLIKEKRETATLKCYPIPRHDTVYWYQQGPGQDPQFLISFYEKMQSDKGSIPDRFSAQQFSDYHSELNMSSLELGDSALYFCASSFAAGEQYFGPGTRLTVT.

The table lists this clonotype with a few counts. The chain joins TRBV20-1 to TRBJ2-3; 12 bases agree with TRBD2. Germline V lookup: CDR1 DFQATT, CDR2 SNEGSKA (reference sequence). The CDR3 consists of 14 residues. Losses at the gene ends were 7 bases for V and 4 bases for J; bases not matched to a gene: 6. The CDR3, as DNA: TGCAGTGAACTAGCGGGAGGCCAGCCAGATACGCAGTATTTT. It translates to CSELAGGQPDTQYF.